Listed here is a single T cell receptor beta chain. The antigen is not known. The data derive from a study of shared clonotypes between healthy human individuals. At the level of the study: Each donor contributed plates that comprised three CD4 naive, three CD4 memory, two CD8 naive and one CD8 memory.

Overall study results and limits: As a rule, naive subsets had a larger estimated richness than memory subsets.

Assay used: immunoSEQ multiplex PCR; TCRdb lists only in-frame clones, some missing. Here the sample spans about 660,000 clones, around 74% being singletons. The V and J ends lost 6 bases and 3 bases respectively, with 14 bases between them. The CDR3 has 15 amino acids. Germline CDR1 is SNHLY and CDR2 is FYNNEI. Sequenced input: memory CD4+ T cells sorted from blood. The subset was: CD45RA-negative fraction. This sequence was found in a woman aged 25 to 39 in good health. The J gene is TRBJ2-2, the V gene TRBV2; possible D gene TRBD1, 5 bases. The DNA for the CDR3 is TGTGCCAGCAGCCCCAGGAAAGGGGACACCGGGGAGCTGTTTTTT. Its protein product is CASSPRKGDTGELFF.